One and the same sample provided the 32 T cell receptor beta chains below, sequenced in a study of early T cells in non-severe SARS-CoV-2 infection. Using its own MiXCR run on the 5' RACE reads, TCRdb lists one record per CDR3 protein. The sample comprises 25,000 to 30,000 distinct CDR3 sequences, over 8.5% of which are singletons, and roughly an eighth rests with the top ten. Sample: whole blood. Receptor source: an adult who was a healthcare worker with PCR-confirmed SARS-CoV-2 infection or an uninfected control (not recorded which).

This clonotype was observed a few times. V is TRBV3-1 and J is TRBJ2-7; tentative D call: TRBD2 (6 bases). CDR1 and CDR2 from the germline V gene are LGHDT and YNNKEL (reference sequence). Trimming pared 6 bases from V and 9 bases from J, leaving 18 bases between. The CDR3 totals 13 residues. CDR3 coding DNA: TGTGCCAGCAGTGCAGGCGGGAAATCGGGGCAGTACTTC. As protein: CASSAGGKSGQYF.

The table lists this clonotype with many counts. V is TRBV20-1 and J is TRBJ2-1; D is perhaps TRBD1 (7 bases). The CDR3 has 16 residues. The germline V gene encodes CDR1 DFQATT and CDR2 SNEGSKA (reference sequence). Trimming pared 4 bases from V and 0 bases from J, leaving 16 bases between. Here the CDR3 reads CSATGDRVSSYNEQFF. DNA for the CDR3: TGCAGTGCTACGGGAGACAGGGTGAGCTCCTACAATGAGCAGTTCTTC.

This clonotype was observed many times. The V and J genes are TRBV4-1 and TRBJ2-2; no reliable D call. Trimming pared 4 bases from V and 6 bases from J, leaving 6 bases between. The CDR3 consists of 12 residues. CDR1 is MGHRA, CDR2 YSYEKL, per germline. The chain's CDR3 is CASSPLAGELFF. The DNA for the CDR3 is TGCGCCAGCAGCCCCTTAGCCGGGGAGCTGTTTTTT.

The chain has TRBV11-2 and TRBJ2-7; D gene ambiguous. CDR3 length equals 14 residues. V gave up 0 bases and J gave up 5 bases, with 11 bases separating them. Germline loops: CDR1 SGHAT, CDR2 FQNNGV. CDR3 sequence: CASSLDRLEHEQYF. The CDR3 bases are TGTGCCAGCAGCTTAGATCGCTTAGAGCACGAGCAGTACTTC.

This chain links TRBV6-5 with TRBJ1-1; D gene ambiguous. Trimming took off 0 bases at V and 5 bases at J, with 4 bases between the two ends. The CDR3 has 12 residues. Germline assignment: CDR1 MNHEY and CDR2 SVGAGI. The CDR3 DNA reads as TGTGCCAGCAGTTACTCCGCTACTGAAGCTTTCTTT. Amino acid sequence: CASSYSATEAFF.

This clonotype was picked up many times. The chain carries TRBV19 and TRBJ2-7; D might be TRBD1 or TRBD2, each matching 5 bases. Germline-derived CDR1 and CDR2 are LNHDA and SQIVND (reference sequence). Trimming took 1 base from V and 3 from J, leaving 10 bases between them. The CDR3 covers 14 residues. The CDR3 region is CASSIGGTVYEQYF. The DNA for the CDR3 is TGTGCCAGTAGTATAGGGGGGACGGTCTACGAGCAGTACTTC.

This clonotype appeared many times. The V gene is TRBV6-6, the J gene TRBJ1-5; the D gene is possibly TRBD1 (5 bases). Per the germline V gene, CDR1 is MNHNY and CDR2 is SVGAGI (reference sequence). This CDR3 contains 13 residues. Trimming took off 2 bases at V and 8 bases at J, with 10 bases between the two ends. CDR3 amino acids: CASSYEGYEPQHF. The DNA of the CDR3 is TGTGCCAGCAGTTACGAGGGGTATGAGCCCCAGCATTTT.

Written as DNA, the CDR3 is TGCGCCAGCAGCTTGGGAGGGACAGGGGCTTCACCCCTCCACTTT. Translated: CASSLGGTGASPLHF. The chain combines TRBV5-1 with TRBJ1-6; 10 bases match TRBD1. The germline V gene has CDR1 SGHRS and CDR2 YFSETQ. This CDR3 has 15 amino acids. V was pared by 0 bases and J by 9 bases, with 3 bases of the junction left unmatched.

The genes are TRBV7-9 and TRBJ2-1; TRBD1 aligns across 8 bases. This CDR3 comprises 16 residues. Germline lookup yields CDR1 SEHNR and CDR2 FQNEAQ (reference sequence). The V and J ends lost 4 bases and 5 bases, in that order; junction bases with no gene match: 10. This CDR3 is CASSSDRAEMDNEQFF. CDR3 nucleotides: TGTGCCAGCAGCTCGGACAGGGCCGAGATGGACAATGAGCAGTTCTTC.

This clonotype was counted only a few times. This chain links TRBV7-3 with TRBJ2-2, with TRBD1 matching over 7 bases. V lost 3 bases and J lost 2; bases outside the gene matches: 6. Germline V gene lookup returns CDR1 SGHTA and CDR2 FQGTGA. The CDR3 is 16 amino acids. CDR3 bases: TGTGCCAGCAGCTTCTTAGGACAGGTTAACACCGGGGAGCTGTTTTTT. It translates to CASSFLGQVNTGELFF.

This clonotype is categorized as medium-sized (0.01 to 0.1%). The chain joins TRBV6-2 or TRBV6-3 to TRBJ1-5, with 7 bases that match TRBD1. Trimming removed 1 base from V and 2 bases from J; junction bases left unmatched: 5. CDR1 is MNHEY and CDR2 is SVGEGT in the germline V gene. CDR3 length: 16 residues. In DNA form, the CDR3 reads TGTGCCAGCAGTTACTGGGGGACAGAGCGCAATCAGCCCCAGCATTTT. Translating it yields CASSYWGTERNQPQHF.

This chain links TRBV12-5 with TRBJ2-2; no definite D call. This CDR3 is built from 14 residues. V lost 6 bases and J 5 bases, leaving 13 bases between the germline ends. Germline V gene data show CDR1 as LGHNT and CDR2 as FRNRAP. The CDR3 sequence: CASGSPNRTGELFF. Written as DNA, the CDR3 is TGTGCTAGTGGATCCCCCAACCGGACCGGGGAGCTGTTTTTT. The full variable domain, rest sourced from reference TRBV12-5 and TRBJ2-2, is DARVTQTPRHKVTEMGQEVTMRCQPILGHNTVFWYRQTMMQGLELLAYFRNRAPLDDSGMPKDRFSAEMPDATLATLKIQPSEPRDSAVYFCASGSPNRTGELFFGEGSRLTVL.

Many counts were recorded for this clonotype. The CDR3 region has the DNA TGTGCCAGTAGTGGCGGGGTGGGGGCCAAAAACATTCAGTACTTC. The encoded protein is CASSGGVGAKNIQYF. The chain employs TRBV19 and TRBJ2-4; tentatively, D is TRBD2 (6 bases). Germline CDR1 is LNHDA and CDR2 is SQIVND (reference sequence). Trimming took off 5 bases at V and 1 base at J, with 12 bases between the two ends. This CDR3 spans 15 amino acids.

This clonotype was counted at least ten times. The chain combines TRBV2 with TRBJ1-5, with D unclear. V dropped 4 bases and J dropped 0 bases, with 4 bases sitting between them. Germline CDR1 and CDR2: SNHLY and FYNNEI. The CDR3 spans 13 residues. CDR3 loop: CASSGYSNQPQHF. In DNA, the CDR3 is TGTGCCAGCAGTGGGTATAGCAATCAGCCCCAGCATTTT.

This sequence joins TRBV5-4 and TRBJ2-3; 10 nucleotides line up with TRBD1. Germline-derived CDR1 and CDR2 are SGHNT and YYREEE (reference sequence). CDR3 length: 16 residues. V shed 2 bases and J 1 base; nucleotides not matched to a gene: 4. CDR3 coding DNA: TGTGCCAGCAGCTTTAGGGACAGGGGAGGCACAGATACGCAGTATTTT. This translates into CASSFRDRGGTDTQYF. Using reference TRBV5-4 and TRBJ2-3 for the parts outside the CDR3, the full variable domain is ETGVTQSPTHLIKTRGQQVTLRCSSQSGHNTVSWYQQALGQGPQFIFQYYREEENGRGNFPPRFSGLQFPNYSSELNVNALELDDSALYLCASSFRDRGGTDTQYFGPGTRLTVL.

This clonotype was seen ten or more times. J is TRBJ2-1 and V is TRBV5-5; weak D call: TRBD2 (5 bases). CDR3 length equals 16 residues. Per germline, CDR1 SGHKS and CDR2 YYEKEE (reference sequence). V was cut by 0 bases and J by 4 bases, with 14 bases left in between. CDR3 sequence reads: CASSLDGDLGYNEQFF. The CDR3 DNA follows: TGTGCCAGCAGCTTGGACGGGGATTTGGGTTACAATGAGCAGTTCTTC.

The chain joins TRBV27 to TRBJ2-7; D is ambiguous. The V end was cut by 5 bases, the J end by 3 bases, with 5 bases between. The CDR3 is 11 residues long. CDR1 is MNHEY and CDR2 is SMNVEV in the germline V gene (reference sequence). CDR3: CASSTNYEQYF. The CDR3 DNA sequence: TGTGCCAGCAGTACAAACTACGAGCAGTACTTC.

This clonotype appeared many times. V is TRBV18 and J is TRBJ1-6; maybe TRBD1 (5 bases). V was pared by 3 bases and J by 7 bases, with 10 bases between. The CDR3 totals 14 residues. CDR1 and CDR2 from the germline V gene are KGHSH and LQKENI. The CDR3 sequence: CASSPAGRNSPLHF. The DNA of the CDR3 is TGTGCCAGCTCACCCGCAGGGAGGAATTCACCCCTCCACTTT.

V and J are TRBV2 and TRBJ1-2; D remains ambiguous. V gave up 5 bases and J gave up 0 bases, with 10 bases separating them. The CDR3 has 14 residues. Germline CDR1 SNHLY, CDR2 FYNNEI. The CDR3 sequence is CASSFRDPNYGYTF. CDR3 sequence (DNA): TGTGCCAGCAGTTTCAGAGATCCTAACTATGGCTACACCTTC.

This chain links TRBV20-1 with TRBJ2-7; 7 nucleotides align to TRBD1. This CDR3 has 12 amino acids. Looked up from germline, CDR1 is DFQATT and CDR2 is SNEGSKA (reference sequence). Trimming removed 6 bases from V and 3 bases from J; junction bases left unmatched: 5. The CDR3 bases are TGCAGTGCCATGGGGACAGACTACGAGCAGTACTTC. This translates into CSAMGTDYEQYF.

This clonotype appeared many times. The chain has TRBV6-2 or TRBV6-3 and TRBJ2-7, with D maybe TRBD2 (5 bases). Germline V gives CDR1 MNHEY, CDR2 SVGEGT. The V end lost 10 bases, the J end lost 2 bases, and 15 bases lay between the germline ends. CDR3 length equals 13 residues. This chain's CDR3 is CATNEGLAYEQYF. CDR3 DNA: TGTGCCACCAACGAGGGATTAGCCTACGAGCAGTACTTC.

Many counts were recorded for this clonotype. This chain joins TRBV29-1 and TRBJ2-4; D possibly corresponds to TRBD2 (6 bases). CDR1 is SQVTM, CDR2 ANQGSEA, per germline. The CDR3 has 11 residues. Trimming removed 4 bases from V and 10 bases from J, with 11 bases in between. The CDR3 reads CSVVGGLIQYF. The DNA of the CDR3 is TGCAGCGTTGTTGGGGGGTTGATTCAGTACTTC.

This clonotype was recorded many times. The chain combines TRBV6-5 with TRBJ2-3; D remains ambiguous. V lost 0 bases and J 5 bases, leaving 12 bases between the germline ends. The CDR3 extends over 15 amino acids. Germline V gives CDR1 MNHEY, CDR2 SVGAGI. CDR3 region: CASSYSTAIRDTQYF. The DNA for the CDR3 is TGTGCCAGCAGTTACTCGACTGCGATTCGAGATACGCAGTATTTT.

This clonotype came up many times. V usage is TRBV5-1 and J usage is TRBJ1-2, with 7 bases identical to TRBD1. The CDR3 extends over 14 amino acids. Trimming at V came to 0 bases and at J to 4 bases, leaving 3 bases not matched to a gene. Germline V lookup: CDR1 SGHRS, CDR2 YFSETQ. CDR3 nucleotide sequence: TGCGCCAGCAGCTTGGCAGGGACAGCCTATGGCTACACCTTC. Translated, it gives CASSLAGTAYGYTF. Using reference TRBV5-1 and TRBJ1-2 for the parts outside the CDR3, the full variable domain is KAGVTQTPRYLIKTRGQQVTLSCSPISGHRSVSWYQQTPGQGLQFLFEYFSETQRNKGNFPGRFSGRQFSNSRSEMNVSTLELGDSALYLCASSLAGTAYGYTFGSGTRLTVV.

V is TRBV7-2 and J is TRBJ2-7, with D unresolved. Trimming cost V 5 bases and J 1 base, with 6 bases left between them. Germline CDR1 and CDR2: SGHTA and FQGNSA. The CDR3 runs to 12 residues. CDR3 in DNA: TGTGCCAGCAGCGTAGTTTCCTACGAGCAGTACTTC. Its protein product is CASSVVSYEQYF. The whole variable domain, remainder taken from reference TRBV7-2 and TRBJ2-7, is GAGVSQSPSNKVTEKGKDVELRCDPISGHTALYWYRQSLGQGLEFLIYFQGNSAPDKSGLPSDRFSAERTGGSVSTLTIQRTQQEDSAVYLCASSVVSYEQYFGPGTRLTVT.

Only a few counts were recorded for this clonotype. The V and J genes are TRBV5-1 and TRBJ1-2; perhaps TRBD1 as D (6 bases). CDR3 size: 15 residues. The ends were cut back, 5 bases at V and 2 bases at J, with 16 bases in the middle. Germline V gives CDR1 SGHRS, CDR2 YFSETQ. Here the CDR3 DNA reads TGCGCCAGCAGTCCAAGCGCCGGGACAAACTATGGCTACACCTTC. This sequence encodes CASSPSAGTNYGYTF.

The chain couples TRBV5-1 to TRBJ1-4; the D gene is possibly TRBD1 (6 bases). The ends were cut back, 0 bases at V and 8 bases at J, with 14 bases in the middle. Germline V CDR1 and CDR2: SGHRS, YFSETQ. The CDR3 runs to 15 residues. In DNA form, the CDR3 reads TGCGCCAGCAGCTTGGTCGGGGGGCTCGGAGAAAAACTGTTTTTT. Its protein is CASSLVGGLGEKLFF.

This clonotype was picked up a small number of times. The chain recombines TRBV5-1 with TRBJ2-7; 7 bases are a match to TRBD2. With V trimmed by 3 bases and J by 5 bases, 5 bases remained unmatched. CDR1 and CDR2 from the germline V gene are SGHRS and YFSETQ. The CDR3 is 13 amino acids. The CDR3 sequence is CASSSGTTNEQYF. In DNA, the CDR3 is TGCGCCAGCAGCTCCGGGACTACGAACGAGCAGTACTTC.

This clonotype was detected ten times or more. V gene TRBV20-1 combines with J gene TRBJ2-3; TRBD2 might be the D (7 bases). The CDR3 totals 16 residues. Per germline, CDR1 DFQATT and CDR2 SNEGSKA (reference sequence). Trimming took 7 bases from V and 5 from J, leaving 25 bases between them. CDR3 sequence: CSVKGGGSIEEDTQYF. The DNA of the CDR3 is TGCAGTGTTAAAGGGGGGGGCAGCATTGAGGAAGATACGCAGTATTTT.

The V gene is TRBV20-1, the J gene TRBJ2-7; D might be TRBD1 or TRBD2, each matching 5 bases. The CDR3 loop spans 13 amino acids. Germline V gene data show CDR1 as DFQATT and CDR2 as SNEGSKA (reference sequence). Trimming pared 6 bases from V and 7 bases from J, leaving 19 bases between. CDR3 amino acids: CSAARDGGREQYF. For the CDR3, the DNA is TGCAGTGCCGCTAGGGACGGAGGACGGGAGCAGTACTTC.

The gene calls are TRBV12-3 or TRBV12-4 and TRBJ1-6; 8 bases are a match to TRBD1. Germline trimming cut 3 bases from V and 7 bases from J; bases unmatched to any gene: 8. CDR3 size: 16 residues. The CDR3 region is CASSLAGGSRNSPLHF. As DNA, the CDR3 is TGTGCCAGCAGTTTGGCAGGGGGCTCAAGGAATTCACCCCTCCACTTT.

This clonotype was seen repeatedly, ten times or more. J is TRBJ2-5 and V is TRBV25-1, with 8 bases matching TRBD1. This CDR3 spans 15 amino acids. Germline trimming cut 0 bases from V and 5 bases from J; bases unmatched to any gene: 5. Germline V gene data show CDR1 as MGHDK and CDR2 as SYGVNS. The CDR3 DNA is TGTGCCAGCAGTGAATACGCAGGGGGCATGGAGACCCAGTACTTC. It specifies CASSEYAGGMETQYF.